The rows below give T cell receptor beta chains drawn from one sample of a study of blood T cell repertoires in COVID-19. Clones were read by immunoSEQ multiplex PCR, and TCRdb kept only the in-frame ones, dropping some. The top ten clones hold about 7% of a sample with 170,000 or so clones, approximately 88% of them seen once. Sequences were obtained from peripheral blood. The receptors derive from a woman aged 35 to 49 with COVID-19, enrolled during active disease. CDR3s include the opening cysteine and the closing phenylalanine or tryptophan. Each record gives: clone size, V gene, J gene, D gene, CDR3 DNA, CDR3 protein. A D gene is named only where the DNA matches it firmly. Rows give clone size only sometimes, using once, few, many, or a class for an expanded clone.

>NA|TRBV27|TRBJ1-3|TRBD1
TGTGCCAGCAGTCTGACAGGGGTTTCTCTCGGAAACACCATATATTTT
CASSLTGVSLGNTIYF
>NA|TRBV2|TRBJ2-5|NA
TGTGCCAGTCGCTTCAACTGGAGGGAGACCCAGTACTTC
CASRFNWRETQYF
>NA|TRBV3-1/TRBV3-2|TRBJ2-1|NA
TGTGCCAGCAGCCGTTCAGCAGGGCGGAATGAGCAGTTCTTC
CASSRSAGRNEQFF
>few|TRBV11-2|TRBJ1-5|NA
TGTGCCAGCAGCTTATCTGGCAATCAGCCCCAGCATTTT
CASSLSGNQPQHF
>NA|TRBV5-1|TRBJ1-6|NA
TGCGCCAGCAGCTTGGATTTAGCCGGCTCACCCCTCCACTTT
CASSLDLAGSPLHF
>NA|TRBV11-1|TRBJ1-5|NA
TGTGCCAGCAGCTTAGGTGATCCGGATCAGCCCCAGCATTTT
CASSLGDPDQPQHF
>NA|TRBV20-1|TRBJ1-3|NA
TGCAGTGCTAGTATAGCAGGGGCTGGAAACACCATATATTTT
CSASIAGAGNTIYF
>NA|TRBV28|TRBJ1-5|NA
TGTGCCAGCAGTTTAGGGTCCAGGGGCTATAGCAATCAGCCCCAGCATTTT
CASSLGSRGYSNQPQHF
>NA|TRBV18|TRBJ1-1|TRBD1
TGTGCCAGCTCACCACCGGGGGACAGGGGTACTGAAGCTTTCTTT
CASSPPGDRGTEAFF
>once|TRBV19|TRBJ1-5|NA
TGTGCCAGTAGTAGCGGGGCCCACCAGCCCCAGCATTTT
CASSSGAHQPQHF
>NA|TRBV10-2|TRBJ1-1|TRBD1
TGCGCCACCAGGACAGGGGTCTACACTGAAGCTTTCTTT
CATRTGVYTEAFF
>NA|TRBV6-5|TRBJ2-1|NA
TGTGCCAGCAGTTACTGGCGGGGGCAGGGCAATGAGCAGTTCTTC
CASSYWRGQGNEQFF
>NA|TRBV5-4|TRBJ2-5|TRBD1
TGTGCCAGCAGCTTGAGGGGGCAGGGACGGATGTATGAGACCCAGTACTTC
CASSLRGQGRMYETQYF
>NA|TRBV5-5|TRBJ1-5|NA
TGTGCCAGCAGCTTGTCGGGGAGCGGTCAGCCCCAGCATTTT
CASSLSGSGQPQHF
>NA|TRBV29-1|TRBJ1-1|NA
TGCAGCGTTTCCGGACAGATGAACACTGAAGCTTTCTTT
CSVSGQMNTEAFF
>NA|TRBV4-1|TRBJ2-7|TRBD2
TGCGCCAGCAGCCCGTACTTGCGGGGGGGGAGGTACGAGCAGTACTTC
CASSPYLRGGRYEQYF
>NA|TRBV5-1|TRBJ2-7|NA
TGCGCCAGCAGCTTGGGCAGGGAATACGAGCAGTACTTC
CASSLGREYEQYF
>NA|TRBV7-9|TRBJ1-2|TRBD1
TGTGCCAGCACTTCGGGACAGGGGCGGTATGGCTACACCTTC
CASTSGQGRYGYTF
>NA|TRBV7-2|TRBJ2-7|TRBD1
TGTGCCAGCAGCTCACCTGGGACAGGAGTCTACGAGCAGTACTTC
CASSSPGTGVYEQYF
>NA|TRBV10-3|TRBJ1-2|NA
TGTGCCATCACCGGCGGCCAGCCCTATGGCTACACCTTC
CAITGGQPYGYTF
>few|TRBV12-3/TRBV12-4|TRBJ1-1|NA
TGTGCCAGCAGTTTGTCCGGGGATAGGGCTTTCTTT
CASSLSGDRAFF
>NA|TRBV19|TRBJ1-2|NA
TGTGCCAGTAGTAACTCGGGTTTCGGCTACACCTTC
CASSNSGFGYTF
>NA|TRBV19|TRBJ2-1|NA
TGTGCCAGTAGCATGGGACATAGCTCCTACAATGAGCAGTTCTTC
CASSMGHSSYNEQFF
>NA|TRBV6-5|TRBJ2-2|NA
TGTGCCAGCCGCAGGGACACCGGGGAGCTGTTTTTT
CASRRDTGELFF
>NA|TRBV6-5|TRBJ1-2|TRBD1
TGTGCCAGCAGTTTAGCAGGGGGCGACTATGGCTACACCTTC
CASSLAGGDYGYTF
>NA|TRBV6-1|TRBJ1-1|TRBD1
TGTGCCAGCAGTGCTACTAAAGACAGGGTAGCCACTGAAGCTTTCTTT
CASSATKDRVATEAFF
>NA|TRBV19|TRBJ1-1|TRBD1
TGTGCCAGTAGTATAGGGGGACAGGGGAGGACTGAAGCTTTCTTT
CASSIGGQGRTEAFF
>NA|TRBV18|TRBJ1-2|TRBD1
TGTGCCAGCTCACGAGGGGGACAGCGTGTTTATGGCTACACCTTC
CASSRGGQRVYGYTF
>few|TRBV2|TRBJ1-1|NA
TGTGCCAGCCGCAGGGAATGGGCGTCAAACACTGAAGCTTTCTTT
CASRREWASNTEAFF
>NA|TRBV3-1/TRBV3-2|TRBJ1-1|NA
TGTGCCAGCAGCCGAGACCGTCGGGCTTTCTTT
CASSRDRRAFF
>NA|TRBV27|TRBJ1-6|NA
TGTGCCAGCAGTTTATTAGGGGTTAATTCACCCCTCCACTTT
CASSLLGVNSPLHF
>NA|TRBV9|TRBJ2-7|TRBD2
TGTGCCAGCAGCGTAGCTCCTAGCGGGAGAACCTACGAGCAGTACTTC
CASSVAPSGRTYEQYF
>NA|TRBV6-5|TRBJ2-1|TRBD2
TGTGCCAGCAGTTTGACTAGCGGGGGGTGGAATGAGCAGTTCTTC
CASSLTSGGWNEQFF
>NA|TRBV10-1|TRBJ1-4|NA
TGCGCCAGCAGTGAGTCGGCAGGGAATGAAAAACTGTTTTTT
CASSESAGNEKLFF